Reported below is one TCR beta chain. The clone's antigen remains unknown. No base-level quality is on record; no much larger clone is a single base apart. V sheds 4 bases and J sheds 3 bases, leaving 13 bases between their ends. The CDR3 runs 15 residues from the cysteine to the phenylalanine. Only the CDR3 part of the read is kept: 45 bases, read in frame from the first base. Per the germline V gene (reference sequence), LGHDT is the CDR1 and YNNKEL is the CDR2. The data originate from a study of T cell responses to AZD1222 COVID-19 vaccine (dated by TCRdb to 2020 to 2022). Study-level background: TCR sequencing was performed for 230 to 250 trial participants, of whom roughly 200 were given two doses of AZD1222 and 26 were given two doses of MenACWY control vaccine. Enrollment into the trials was organized by age into subgroups of 18-55, 56-69 and 70-plus years, and those subgroups contained about 150, 27 and 61 TCR-sequenced participants, respectively.

The CDR3 regions of human TCRbeta chains were analyzed by immunosequencing. The study's processing was this. Repertoire TCRs were matched against a reference library of SARS-CoV-2-specific TCRs generated with the MIRA antigen-specificity platform. Breadth was defined as the fraction of unique TCRs that were SARS-CoV-2-associated, and depth was defined as the fraction of total T cells that were SARS-CoV-2-associated. Using the MIRA data, every spike-specific TCR was mapped to the spike region that the TCR reacted to and assigned to either a CD4 or a CD8 class. Log10-transformed breadth and depth values were compared by one-way ANOVA with Sidak's multiple comparisons tests. What TCRdb holds here is the immuneACCESS table cut down to in-frame rearrangements. Part of the clones is not present; checked against another copy, under half of the missing clones reflect an unresolved V gene, and the others are unexplained. V and J calls and clone size are those listed in that table; D and trimming were worked out from the DNA. Present in this sample are 90,000 to 150,000 clones, 75% to 90% of which were seen just once. Roughly 2.7% of the sample goes to the ten largest clones.

Sample time point, as interpreted from the label and publication: about 28 days (+/-7) after the second vaccine dose. Because spike-specific TCR depth and breadth did not differ between the two schedules, AZD1222 recipients who got a second dose at roughly 4 weeks were pooled with those who got a second dose at roughly 12 weeks. Vaccinee samples came from UK trials COV001 and COV002, including a single-blind randomized controlled phase 2/3 trial of AZD1222 (ChAdOx1 nCoV-19) in healthy adults. For TCRbeta chain sequencing, PBMC samples from trial participants were taken at day 0 and at day 28 after the second dose. Here is what the overall study found, with its caveats: Vaccine-associated CD4 TCRs spanned the whole spike protein, with dominant responses in regions 160-218 and 743-854. Epitopes outside the regions mutated in the B.1.351 and B.1.1.7 variants were reportedly recognized by nearly half of the unique spike-specific TCRs. After two AZD1222 doses, spike-specific TCR breadth and depth were significantly higher than at day 0 and than in MenACWY recipients. Because no day 14 peak-response samples were available, the repertoires could be characterized only after the peak T cell response. Conclusions about previously exposed vaccinees are limited, since just 6 or 7 AZD1222 recipients were seropositive for SARS-CoV-2 at baseline. Participants were mostly white British and included more females than males, and it was suggested by the authors that clonal diversity may have been underestimated. In the small 56-69-year group, the increase in depth fell short of significance, most likely because of low power.

The sample here was peripheral blood, taken 28 days after the second AZD1222 dose. This TCR was sampled from an adult who received the AZD1222 COVID-19 vaccine. The rearranged chain carries TRBV3-1 (or the pseudogene TRBV3-2) and TRBJ1-5, with TRBD1 as a weak D call on 6 bases. The encoded CDR3 is CASSLSDSPNQPQHF. The bases are TGTGCCAGCAGCCTTTCGGACAGCCCCAATCAGCCCCAGCATTTT.